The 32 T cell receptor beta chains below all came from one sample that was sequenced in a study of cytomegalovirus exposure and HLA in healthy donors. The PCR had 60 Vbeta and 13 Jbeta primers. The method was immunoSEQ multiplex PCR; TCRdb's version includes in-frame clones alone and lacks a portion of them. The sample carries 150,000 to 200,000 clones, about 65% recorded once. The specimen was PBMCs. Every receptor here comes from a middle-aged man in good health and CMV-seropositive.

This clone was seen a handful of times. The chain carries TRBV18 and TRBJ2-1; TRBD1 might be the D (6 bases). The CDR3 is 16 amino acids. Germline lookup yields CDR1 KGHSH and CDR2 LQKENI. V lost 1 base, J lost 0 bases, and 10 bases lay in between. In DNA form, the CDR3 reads TGTGCCAGCTCACCACGGACAGTACTCTCCTACAATGAGCAGTTCTTC. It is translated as CASSPRTVLSYNEQFF.

This chain's CDR3 is CASSSSRQPQHF. The CDR3, as DNA: TGTGCCAGCAGTTCTAGCCGTCAGCCCCAGCATTTT. The rearrangement joins TRBV7-9 to TRBJ1-5; no definite D call. The CDR3 covers 12 residues. Germline V lookup: CDR1 SEHNR, CDR2 FQNEAQ (reference sequence). The V end was cut by 6 bases, the J end by 6 bases, with 9 bases between.

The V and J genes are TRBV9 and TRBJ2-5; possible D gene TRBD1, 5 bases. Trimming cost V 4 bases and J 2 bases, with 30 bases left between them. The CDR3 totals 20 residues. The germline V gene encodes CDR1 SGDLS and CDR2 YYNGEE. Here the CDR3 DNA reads TGTGCCAGCAGCTCAAGTCCACTGGCGGACACGTCGCTGAGTCAAGAGACCCAGTACTTC. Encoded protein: CASSSSPLADTSLSQETQYF.

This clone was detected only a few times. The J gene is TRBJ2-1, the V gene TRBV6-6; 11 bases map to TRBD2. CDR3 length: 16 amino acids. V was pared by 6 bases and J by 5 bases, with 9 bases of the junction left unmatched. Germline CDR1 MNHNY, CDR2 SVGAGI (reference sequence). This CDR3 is CASSKAASGGHNEQFF. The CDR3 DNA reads TGTGCCAGCAGCAAAGCTGCTAGCGGGGGGCACAATGAGCAGTTCTTC.

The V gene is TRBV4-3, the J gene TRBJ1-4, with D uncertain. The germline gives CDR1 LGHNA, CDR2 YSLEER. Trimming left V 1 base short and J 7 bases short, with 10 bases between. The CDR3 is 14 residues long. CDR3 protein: CASSQAPGGEKLFF. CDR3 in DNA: TGCGCCAGCAGCCAAGCGCCTGGCGGTGAAAAACTGTTTTTT.

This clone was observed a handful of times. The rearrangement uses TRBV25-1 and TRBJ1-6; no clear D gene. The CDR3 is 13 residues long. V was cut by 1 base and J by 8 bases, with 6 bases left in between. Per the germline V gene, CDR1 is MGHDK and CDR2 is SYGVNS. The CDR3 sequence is CASSEFQYSPLHF. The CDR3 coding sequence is TGTGCCAGCAGTGAATTTCAGTATTCACCCCTCCACTTT.

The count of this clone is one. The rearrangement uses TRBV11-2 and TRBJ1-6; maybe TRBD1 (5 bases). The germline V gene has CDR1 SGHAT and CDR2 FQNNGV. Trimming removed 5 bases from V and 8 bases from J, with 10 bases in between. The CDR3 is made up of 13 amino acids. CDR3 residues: CASSLQGYSPLHF. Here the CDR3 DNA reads TGTGCCAGCAGCCTCCAGGGATATTCACCCCTCCACTTT.

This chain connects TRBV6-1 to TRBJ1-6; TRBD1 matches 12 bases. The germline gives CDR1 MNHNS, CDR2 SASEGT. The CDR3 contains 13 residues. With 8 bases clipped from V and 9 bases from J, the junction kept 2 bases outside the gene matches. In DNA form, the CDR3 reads TGTGCCAGCGTGGGACAGGGGGCTTCACCCCTCCACTTT. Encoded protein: CASVGQGASPLHF.

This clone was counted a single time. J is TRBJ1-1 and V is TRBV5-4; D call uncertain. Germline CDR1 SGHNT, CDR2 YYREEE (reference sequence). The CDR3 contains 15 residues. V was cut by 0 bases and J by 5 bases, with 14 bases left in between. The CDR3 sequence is CASSLVGGRATEAFF. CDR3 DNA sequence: TGTGCCAGCAGCTTGGTCGGAGGACGGGCAACTGAAGCTTTCTTT.

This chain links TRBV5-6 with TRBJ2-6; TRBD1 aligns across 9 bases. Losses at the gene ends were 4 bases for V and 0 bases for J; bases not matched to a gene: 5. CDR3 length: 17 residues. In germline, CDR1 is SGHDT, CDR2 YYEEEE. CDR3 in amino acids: CASSPGQGGSGANVLTF. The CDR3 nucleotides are TGTGCCAGCAGCCCGGGACAGGGTGGCTCTGGGGCCAACGTCCTGACTTTC.

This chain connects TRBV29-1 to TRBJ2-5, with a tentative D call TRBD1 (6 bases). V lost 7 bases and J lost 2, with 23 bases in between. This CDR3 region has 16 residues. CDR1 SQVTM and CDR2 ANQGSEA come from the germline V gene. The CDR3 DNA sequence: TGCAGCGCGGGGCTTCCACAGGGTTGGGATCAAGAGACCCAGTACTTC. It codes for CSAGLPQGWDQETQYF.

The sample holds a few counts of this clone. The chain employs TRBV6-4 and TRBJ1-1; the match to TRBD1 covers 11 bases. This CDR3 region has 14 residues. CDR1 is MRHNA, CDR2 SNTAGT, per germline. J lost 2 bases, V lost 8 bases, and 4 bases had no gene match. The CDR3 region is CASFRTGGNTEAFF. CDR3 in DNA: TGTGCCAGCTTTCGGACAGGGGGCAACACTGAAGCTTTCTTT.

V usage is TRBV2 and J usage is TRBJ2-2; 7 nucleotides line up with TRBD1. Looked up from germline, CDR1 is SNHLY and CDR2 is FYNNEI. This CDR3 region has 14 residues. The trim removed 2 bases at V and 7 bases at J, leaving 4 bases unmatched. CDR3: CASSERTGDGELFF. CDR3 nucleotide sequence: TGTGCCAGCAGTGAAAGGACAGGAGACGGGGAGCTGTTTTTT.

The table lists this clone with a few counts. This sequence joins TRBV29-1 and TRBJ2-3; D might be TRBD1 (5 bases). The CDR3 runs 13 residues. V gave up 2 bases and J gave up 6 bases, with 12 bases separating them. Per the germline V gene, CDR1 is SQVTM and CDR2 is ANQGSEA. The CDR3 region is CSVEMTDTDTQYF. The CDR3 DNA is TGCAGCGTTGAAATGACAGATACCGATACGCAGTATTTT.

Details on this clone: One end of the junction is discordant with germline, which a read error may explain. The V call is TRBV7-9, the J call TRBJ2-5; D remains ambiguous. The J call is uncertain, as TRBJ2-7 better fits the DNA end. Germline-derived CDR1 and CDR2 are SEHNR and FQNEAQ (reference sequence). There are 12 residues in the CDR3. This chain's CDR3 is CSSSYYYYEQYF. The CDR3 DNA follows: TGTTCCAGCAGCTACTACTACTACGAGCAGTACTTC.

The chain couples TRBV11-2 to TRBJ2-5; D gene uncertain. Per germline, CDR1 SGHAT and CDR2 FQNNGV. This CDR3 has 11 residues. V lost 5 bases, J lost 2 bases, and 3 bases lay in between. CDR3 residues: CASSRQETQYF. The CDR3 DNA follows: TGTGCCAGCAGCCGTCAAGAGACCCAGTACTTC.

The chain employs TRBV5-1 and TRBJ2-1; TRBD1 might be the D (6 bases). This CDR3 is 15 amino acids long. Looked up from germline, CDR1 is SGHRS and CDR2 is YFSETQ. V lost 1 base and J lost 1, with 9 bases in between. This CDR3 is CASSLMGASYNEQFF. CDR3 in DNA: TGCGCCAGCAGCTTGATGGGGGCTTCCTACAATGAGCAGTTCTTC.

CDR3 nucleotides: TGTGCCAGCAGTTTCCTAGGTTCGAACACCGGGGAGCTGTTTTTT. Its protein is CASSFLGSNTGELFF. The chain has TRBV27 and TRBJ2-2, with unresolved D. Trimming removed 3 bases from V and 0 bases from J, with 8 bases in between. This CDR3 has 15 amino acids. CDR1 MNHEY and CDR2 SMNVEV come from the germline V gene (reference sequence).

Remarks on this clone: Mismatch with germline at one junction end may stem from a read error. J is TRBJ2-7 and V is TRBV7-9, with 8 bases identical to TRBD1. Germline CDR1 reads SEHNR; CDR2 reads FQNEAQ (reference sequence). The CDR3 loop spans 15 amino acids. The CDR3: CSSSQGAGLSYEQYF. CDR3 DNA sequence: TGTTCCAGCAGCCAGGGGGCAGGGCTCTCCTACGAGCAGTACTTC.

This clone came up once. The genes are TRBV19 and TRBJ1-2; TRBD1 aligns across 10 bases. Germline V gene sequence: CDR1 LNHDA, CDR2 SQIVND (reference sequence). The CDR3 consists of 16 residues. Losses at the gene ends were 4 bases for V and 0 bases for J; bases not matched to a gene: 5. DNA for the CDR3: TGTGCCAGTAGTACCCGGACAGGGGGAACTAACTATGGCTACACCTTC. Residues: CASSTRTGGTNYGYTF.

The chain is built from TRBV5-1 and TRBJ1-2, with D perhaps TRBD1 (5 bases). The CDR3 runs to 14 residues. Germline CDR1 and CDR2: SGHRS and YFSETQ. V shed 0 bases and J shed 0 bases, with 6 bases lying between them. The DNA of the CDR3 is TGCGCCAGCAGCTTGGGACAGCCTAACTATGGCTACACCTTC. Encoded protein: CASSLGQPNYGYTF.

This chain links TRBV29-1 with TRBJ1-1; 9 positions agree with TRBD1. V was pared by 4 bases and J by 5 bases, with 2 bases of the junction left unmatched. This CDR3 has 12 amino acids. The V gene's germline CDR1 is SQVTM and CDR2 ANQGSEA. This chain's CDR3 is CSVGTGVTEAFF. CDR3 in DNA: TGCAGCGTTGGGACAGGGGTGACTGAAGCTTTCTTT.

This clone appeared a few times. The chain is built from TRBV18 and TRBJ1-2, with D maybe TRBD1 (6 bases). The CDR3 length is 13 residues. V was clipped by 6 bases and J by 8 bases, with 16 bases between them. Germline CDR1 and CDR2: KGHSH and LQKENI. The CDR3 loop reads CASSYREEGGYTF. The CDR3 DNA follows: TGTGCCAGCTCCTACAGGGAAGAAGGAGGCTACACCTTC.

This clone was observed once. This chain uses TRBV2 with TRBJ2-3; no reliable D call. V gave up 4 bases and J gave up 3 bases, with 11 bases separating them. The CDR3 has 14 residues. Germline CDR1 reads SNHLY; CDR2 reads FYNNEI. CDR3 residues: CASSAPAGTDTQYF. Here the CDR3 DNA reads TGTGCCAGCAGTGCCCCCGCCGGTACAGATACGCAGTATTTT.

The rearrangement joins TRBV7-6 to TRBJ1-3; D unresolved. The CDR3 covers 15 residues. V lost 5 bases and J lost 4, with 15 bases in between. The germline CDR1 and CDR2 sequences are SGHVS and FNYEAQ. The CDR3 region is CASSPPPGGGNTIYF. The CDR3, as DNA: TGTGCCAGCAGCCCCCCTCCGGGTGGCGGAAACACCATATATTTT.

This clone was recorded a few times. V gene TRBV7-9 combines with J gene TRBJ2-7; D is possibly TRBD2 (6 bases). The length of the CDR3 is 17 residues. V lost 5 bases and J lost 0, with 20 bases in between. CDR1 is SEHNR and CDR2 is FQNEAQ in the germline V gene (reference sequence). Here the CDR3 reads CASSPVTGGPTSYEQYF. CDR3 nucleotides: TGTGCCAGCAGCCCCGTTACCGGGGGACCTACCTCCTACGAGCAGTACTTC.

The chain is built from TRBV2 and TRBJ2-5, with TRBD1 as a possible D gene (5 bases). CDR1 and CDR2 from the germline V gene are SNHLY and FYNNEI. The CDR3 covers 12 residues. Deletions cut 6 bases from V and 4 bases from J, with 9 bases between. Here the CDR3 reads CASSSRAETQYF. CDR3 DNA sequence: TGTGCCAGCAGCAGCAGGGCAGAGACCCAGTACTTC.

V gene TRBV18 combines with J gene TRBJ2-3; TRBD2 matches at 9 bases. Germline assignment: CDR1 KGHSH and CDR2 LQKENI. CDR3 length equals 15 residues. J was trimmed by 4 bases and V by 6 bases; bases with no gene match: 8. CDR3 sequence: CASSPKAGGSDTQYF. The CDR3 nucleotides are TGTGCCAGCTCCCCTAAAGCGGGGGGTTCAGATACGCAGTATTTT.

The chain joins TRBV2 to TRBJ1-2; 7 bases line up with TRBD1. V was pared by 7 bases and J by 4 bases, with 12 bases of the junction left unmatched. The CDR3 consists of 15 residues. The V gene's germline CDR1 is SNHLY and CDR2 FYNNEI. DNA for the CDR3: TGTGCCAGCACCCCCCCGGGACAGATTTCCTATGGCTACACCTTC. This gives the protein CASTPPGQISYGYTF.

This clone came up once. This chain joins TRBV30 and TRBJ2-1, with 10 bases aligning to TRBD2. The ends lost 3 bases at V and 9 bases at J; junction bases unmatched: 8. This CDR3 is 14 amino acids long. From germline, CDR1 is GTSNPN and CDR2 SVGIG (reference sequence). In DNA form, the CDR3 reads TGTGCCTGGAGGTCAGCGGGGGGGCCGTGTGAGCAGTTCTTC. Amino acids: CAWRSAGGPCEQFF.

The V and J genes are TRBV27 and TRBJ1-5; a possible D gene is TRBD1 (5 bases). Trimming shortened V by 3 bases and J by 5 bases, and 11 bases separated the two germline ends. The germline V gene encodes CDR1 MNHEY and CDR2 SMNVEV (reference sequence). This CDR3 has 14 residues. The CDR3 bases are TGTGCCAGCAGTTTGATGGCAGGGTATCAGCCCCAGCATTTT. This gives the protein CASSLMAGYQPQHF.

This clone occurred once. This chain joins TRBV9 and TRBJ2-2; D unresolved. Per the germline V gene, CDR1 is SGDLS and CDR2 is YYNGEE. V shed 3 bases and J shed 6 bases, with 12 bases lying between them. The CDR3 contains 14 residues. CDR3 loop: CASSAGLESGELFF. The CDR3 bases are TGTGCCAGCAGCGCCGGCTTGGAGTCCGGGGAGCTGTTTTTT.